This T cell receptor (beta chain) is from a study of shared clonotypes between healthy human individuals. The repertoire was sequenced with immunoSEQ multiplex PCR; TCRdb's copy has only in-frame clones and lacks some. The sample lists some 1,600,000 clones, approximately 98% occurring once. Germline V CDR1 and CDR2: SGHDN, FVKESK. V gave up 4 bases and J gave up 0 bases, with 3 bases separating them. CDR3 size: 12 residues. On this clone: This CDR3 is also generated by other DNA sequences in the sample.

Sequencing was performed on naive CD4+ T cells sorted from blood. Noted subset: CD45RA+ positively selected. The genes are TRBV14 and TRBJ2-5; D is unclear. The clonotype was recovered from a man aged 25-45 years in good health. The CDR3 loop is CASSLNQETQYF. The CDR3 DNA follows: TGTGCCAGCAGCCTAAACCAAGAGACCCAGTACTTC. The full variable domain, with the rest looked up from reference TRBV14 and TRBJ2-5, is EAGVTQFPSHSVIEKGQTVTLRCDPISGHDNLYWYRRVMGKEIKFLLHFVKESKQDESGMPNNRFLAERTGGTYSTLKVQPAELEDSGVYFCASSLNQETQYFGPGTRLLVL.